Described below is a single TCR beta chain sequence and its context. Its specific antigen is unknown. There are no base qualities to consult, and no much larger clone falls within one base. This sample is drawn from a study of cytomegalovirus exposure and HLA in healthy donors listed by TCRdb under 2017. Background for the entire study: An earlier analysis of approximately 640 of the donors reported 250 to 300 Gb of sequence data and roughly 100 million unique TCR beta sequences from some 180 million T cells. Roughly 310 gigabases of sequencing data and 70 million to 85 million unique TCR sequences were included in an early release covering several hundred HLA-typed donors. Among the approximately 420 genotyped donors, approximately 81% belonged to the genetic ancestry cluster associated with self-reported Caucasian donors. The study was designed to test whether signatures of past pathogen exposure could be identified by cataloging public T cell receptors. The T cell repertoires of around 730 subjects were profiled by immunosequencing and related to cytomegalovirus serostatus. Besides the first cohort of roughly 640 subjects, a separate validation cohort made up of about 120 different subjects was used. To predict cytomegalovirus infection status, the study combined high-throughput TCR immunosequencing, statistical association of individual TCRs with disease status, and machine learning. In a later analysis, previously published TCR beta repertoires from fewer than 750 donors were re-analyzed and high-resolution HLA genotyping was added so that TCR occurrence patterns could be studied. The later analysis used no new phenotypic data to find candidate immune exposures, relying instead on TCR beta sequences and their occurrence across donors. An earlier analysis of nearly 600 of the donors applied high-throughput TCR beta sequencing to assess whether each TCR beta V gene segment acted as functional or pseudogenic. Alongside the repertoire data, information on donor age, sex, ethnicity and CMV serostatus was compiled. A later genetic analysis used genome-wide SNP genotypes for 398 of the 666 donors, treating that subset as a discovery cohort. Every discovery cohort repertoire had been produced on one sequencing platform. Class I and class II HLA loci were covered by the typing at four-digit resolution. The number of typed donors differed by locus: about 620-640 for A, B, C, DRB1 and DQB1; 500 to 550 for DQA1; approximately 600 for DPA1; and about 470 for DPB1. A handful of DR-DQ haplotypes were handled as single units for association and clustering because linkage in the cohort was strong. Among some 400 genotyped donors of the cohort, an average of around 220,000 unique TCR beta nucleotide sequences was sequenced per donor, of which about 19% were non-productive.

What the study reported, not specific to this receptor: A cluster of highly shared sequence variants was judged likely to be a technical artifact of the sequencing pipeline. A later analysis reported that several top co-occurrence clusters appeared linked to parvovirus B19, influenza, CMV and Epstein-Barr virus. The authors suggested that the approach could potentially be generalized to other disease states and immunological phenotypes. A further reported finding was that TCR beta sequences accurately predicted the HLA-A and HLA-B alleles for most subjects in the first cohort. Because HLA typing was missing for some donors at each locus, association tests included only the typed subset. In a later genetic analysis, a missense DCLRE1C variant was associated with V-gene and J-gene trimming of TCR beta chains, and the association was replicated in an independent cohort. Specific HLA alleles were associated with over 15,000 TCR beta sequences at a false discovery rate of 0.05 in a later analysis. The classifier was reported to diagnose cytomegalovirus status with high specificity and sensitivity in both the original and validation cohorts. Broadly in line with IMGT annotations, most TCR beta V segments showed up in productive rearrangements about 87% or about 30% of the time in an earlier analysis of 450 to 600 of the donors. According to a later genetic analysis, donors in an Asian-associated ancestry cluster had fewer N-insertions in productive TCRs than the approximately 630-donor mean. The 87-base-pair reads could not distinguish some IMGT-functional V segments, including TRBV6-2 and TRBV6-3, so those segments were excluded. According to a later analysis, most CMV-associated TCR beta chains appeared to be HLA-restricted, and the HLA associations seemed to be driven largely by CMV exposure. Only TCR beta chains were sequenced in this cohort, and the absence of alpha or paired-chain data limited detectable features. According to a later analysis, TCR association rates differed among HLA loci, with DRB1 alleles showing the most associated TCRs and HLA-C alleles showing the fewest. Assigning TCR associations to individual alleles was difficult when HLA alleles, especially DR and DQ, strongly co-occurred. While some public TCRs were present in many individuals, most TCR sequences turned up only very rarely across donors. Correlated functional status among segregating V segments might be attributable to linkage disequilibrium, but an unknown experimental factor could not be ruled out. Sequencing depth was assumed to be roughly uniform across donors in the presence/absence analyses, though that assumption may not hold. For the cohort, immune exposure information was limited to CMV serostatus. A later analysis found that HLA-associated TCR beta chains were more clonally expanded and had lower generation probabilities than equally common non-associated chains. A few of the identified cytomegalovirus-associated TCR beta chains were confirmed in vitro to be specific for cytomegalovirus antigens. Because counts were too low, seventeen rarely observed V segments, including chromosome 9 orphons, were excluded from the earlier analysis of 587 of the donors. In the study, about 150 TCR beta chains were listed as associated with cytomegalovirus.

The cohort was made up of hundreds of healthy bone marrow donors. All cohort members were sampled while nominally healthy, although unrecorded immune exposures were likely present. The donor was CMV seropositive and was included in the group of 250 to 300 seropositive cohort members. A peripheral blood sample was collected from each donor, and TCR beta sequencing was performed on peripheral blood mononuclear cells. The Qiagen DNeasy Blood Extraction Kit was used to extract genomic DNA from the blood cell samples. The method was the immunoSEQ multiplex PCR assay. A mixture of 60 forward primers for TCR Vbeta segments and 13 reverse primers for TCR Jbeta segments was used in the multiplex PCR. The CDR3 region of rearranged TCR beta genes was amplified from genomic DNA by a multiplex PCR assay. The amplified TCR beta libraries were sequenced on the Illumina HiSeq System as 87-base-pair reads. The original methods were these. In a later analysis, tens of millions of unique TCR beta chains were counted across the approximately 670 repertoires, and approximately 9.9 million of these chains were shared by at least two donors. A nearest-neighbor algorithm error-corrected the raw reads and collapsed the reads into unique sequences, merging closely related sequences to remove PCR and sequencing errors. CDR3 sequences were aligned to IMGT reference sequences to assign V, D and J gene segments. Each retained sequence needed at least a six-nucleotide match to both a V gene segment and a J gene segment. A rearrangement counted as productive if the CDR3 had no stop codons and remained in frame with V and J, and every other rearrangement counted as non-productive. Following IMGT convention, CDR3 was defined as the stretch from the second conserved V-encoded cysteine to the conserved J-encoded phenylalanine. Sequences without an unambiguous match to a single V gene segment were excluded from the earlier analysis of about 600 of the donors. An earlier analysis of approximately 590 of the donors called V segments functional above 56.7% productive rearrangements and segregating when the between-donor standard deviation exceeded 5%. A statistical classification framework was built for diagnosing cytomegalovirus status from the catalog of TCR beta chain sequences. A later analysis assigned V and J genes by comparing TCR nucleotide sequences with IMGT/GENE-DB human TR gene sequences. A later analysis assigned CDR3 sequences and most-parsimonious VDJ recombination scenarios with the TCRdist pipeline. In a later analysis, each TCR beta chain was defined by its CDR3 amino acid sequence together with its V-gene family, and reads without a unique V-gene family were excluded. A later analysis removed 600 or so highly shared, low-generation-probability nucleotide sequences to deal with suspected cross-contamination and a sequencing artifact. For each public chain, a later analysis derived a clonal expansion index from normalized ranks of inferred template counts within each repertoire. A later analysis computed generation probabilities with a VDJ recombination model fitted to out-of-frame rearrangements, and checked the results against IGoR. A later analysis scored TCR-TCR, TCR-HLA and TCR-CMV co-occurrence with hypergeometric tests, applying a repertoire-size bias correction to TCR pairs. To estimate false discovery rates, a later analysis permuted the HLA or CMV assignments 20 times. In a later analysis, co-occurring TCRs were grouped using DBSCAN, with TCRdist sequence similarity added in when clustering inside HLA-allele-positive subsets. Repertoires with fewer than 30,000 or more than 120,000 public chains, plus five repertoires with anomalous nucleotide sharing, were excluded from co-occurrence clustering. The immuneACCESS repertoire file appears here via TCRdb, limited to in-frame rearrangements. These files lack a portion of the clones; in checked studies, under half of the deficit traces to unresolved V genes, and the cause of the others is not known. The V and J calls and the clone size are those of that table, but D and trimming were determined from the DNA. This sample has around 150,000 clones in its table, and roughly 78% of those were observed once. Approximately 7.1% of the sample goes to the ten largest clones.

CDR1 and CDR2, per the germline V gene, are SGHTA and FQGNSA. The junction shows trimming of 1 base on V and 1 base on J, plus 7 bases between the germline ends. There are 14 amino acids in the CDR3, from cysteine to phenylalanine inclusive. The DNA shown is the 42-base CDR3, in frame from base 1. The V and J genes are TRBV7-2 and TRBJ1-1; the D gene cannot be named for sure. The TCR sequence derives from a middle-aged man in good health and CMV-seropositive. Sequencing was done on a sample of PBMCs. The CDR3 region has the sequence CASSLGTGNTEAFF. The nucleotide sequence is given as TGTGCCAGCAGCTTAGGAACTGGGAACACTGAAGCTTTCTTT. Supplemented by the reference TRBV7-2 and TRBJ1-1 proteins around the CDR3, the complete variable domain is GAGVSQSPSNKVTEKGKDVELRCDPISGHTALYWYRQSLGQGLEFLIYFQGNSAPDKSGLPSDRFSAERTGGSVSTLTIQRTQQEDSAVYLCASSLGTGNTEAFFGQGTRLTVV.